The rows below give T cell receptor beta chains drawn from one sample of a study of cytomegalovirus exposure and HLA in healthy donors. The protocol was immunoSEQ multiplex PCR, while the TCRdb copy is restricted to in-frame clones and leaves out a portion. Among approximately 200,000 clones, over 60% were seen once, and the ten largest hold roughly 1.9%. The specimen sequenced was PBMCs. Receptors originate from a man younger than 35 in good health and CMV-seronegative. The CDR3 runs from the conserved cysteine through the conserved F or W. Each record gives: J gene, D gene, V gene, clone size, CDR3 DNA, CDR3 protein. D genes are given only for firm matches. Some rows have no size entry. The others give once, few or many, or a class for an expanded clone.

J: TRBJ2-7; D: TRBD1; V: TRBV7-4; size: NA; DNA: TGTGCCAGCAGCTTCGACAGGGACTCCTACGAGCAGTACTTC; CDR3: CASSFDRDSYEQYF
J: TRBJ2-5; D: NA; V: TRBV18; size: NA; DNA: TGTGCCAGCTCACCGAGAAGAGAGACCCAGTACTTC; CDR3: CASSPRRETQYF
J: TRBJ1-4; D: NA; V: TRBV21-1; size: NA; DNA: TGTGCCAGCGGATCCGGGACAGGGGGCACTAATGAAAAACTGTTTTTT; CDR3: CASGSGTGGTNEKLFF
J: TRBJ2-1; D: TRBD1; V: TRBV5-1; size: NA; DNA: TGCGCCAGCAGAGCTCGGGACAGGGGGTTTAGGAATGAGCAGTTCTTC; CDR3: CASRARDRGFRNEQFF
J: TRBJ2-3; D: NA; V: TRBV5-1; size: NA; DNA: TGCGCCAGCAGCTTCGACGCGGGCCTCACAGATACGCAGTATTTT; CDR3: CASSFDAGLTDTQYF
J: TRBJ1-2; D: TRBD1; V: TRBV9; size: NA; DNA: TGTGCCAATGGGACAGGGGCTAACTATGGCTACACCTTC; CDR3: CANGTGANYGYTF
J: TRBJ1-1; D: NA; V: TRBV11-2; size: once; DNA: TGTGCCAGCAGCTTAGGGGAGGGCACTGAAGCTTTCTTT; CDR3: CASSLGEGTEAFF
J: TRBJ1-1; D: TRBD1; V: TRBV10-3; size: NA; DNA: TGTGCCATCAGTGAGTTCGGTAGACAGGGGGCCACTGAAGCTTTCTTT; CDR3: CAISEFGRQGATEAFF
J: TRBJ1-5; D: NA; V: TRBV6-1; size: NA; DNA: TGTGCCAGCACCGAACAGGGTTATAGCAATCAGCCCCAGCATTTT; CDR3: CASTEQGYSNQPQHF
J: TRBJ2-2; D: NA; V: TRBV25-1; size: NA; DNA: TGTGCCAGCAGTGATCAGGGCGCGAACACCGGGGAGCTGTTTTTT; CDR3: CASSDQGANTGELFF
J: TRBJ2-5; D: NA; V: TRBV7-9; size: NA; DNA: TGTGCCAGCAGCTTAGCGAGGAGCCAAGAGACCCAGTACTTC; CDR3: CASSLARSQETQYF
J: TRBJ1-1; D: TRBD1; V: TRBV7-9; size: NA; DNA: TGTGCCAGCAGCTTCGACAGGGCCAACACTGAAGCTTTCTTT; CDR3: CASSFDRANTEAFF
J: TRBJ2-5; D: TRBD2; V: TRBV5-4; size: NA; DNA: TGTGCCAGCAGCTTGGTGGTAGCGGGAGAGACCCAGTACTTC; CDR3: CASSLVVAGETQYF
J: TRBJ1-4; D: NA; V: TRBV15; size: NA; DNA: TGTGCCACCAGCAGAGCTCCCCCAGGGGCCTCAACTAATGAAAAACTGTTTTTT; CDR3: CATSRAPPGASTNEKLFF
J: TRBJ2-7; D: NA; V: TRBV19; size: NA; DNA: TGTGCCAGTAGTGGGGGGGACAGGATCTTTGACGAGCAGTACTTC; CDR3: CASSGGDRIFDEQYF
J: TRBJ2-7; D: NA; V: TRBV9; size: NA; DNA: TGTGCCAGCAGCGTAGGGGGCAGTTCCTACGAGCAGTACTTC; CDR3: CASSVGGSSYEQYF
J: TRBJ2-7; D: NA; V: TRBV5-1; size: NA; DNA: TGCGCCAGCAGCCCCCCAGGGGCCACCTACGAGCAGTACTTC; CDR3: CASSPPGATYEQYF
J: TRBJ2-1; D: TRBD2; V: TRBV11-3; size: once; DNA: TGTGCCAGCAGCTTAGGACTAGCGGGGGGGATTAGCTCCTACAATGAGCAGTTCTTC; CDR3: CASSLGLAGGISSYNEQFF
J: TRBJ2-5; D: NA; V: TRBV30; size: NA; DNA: TGTGCCTGGAGGCCTCGGGGGGCGGGGGAGACCCAGTACTTC; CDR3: CAWRPRGAGETQYF
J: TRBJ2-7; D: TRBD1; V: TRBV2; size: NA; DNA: TGTGCCAGCAGTCCCGGGACAGGGGGCTTATACGAGCAGTACTTC; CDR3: CASSPGTGGLYEQYF
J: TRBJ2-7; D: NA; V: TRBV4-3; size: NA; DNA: TGCGCCAGCAGCCAAGAGTTAGCTCACTCCTACGAGCAGTACTTC; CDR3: CASSQELAHSYEQYF
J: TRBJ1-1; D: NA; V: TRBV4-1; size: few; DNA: TGCGCCAGCAGCCAAGATTTCGGGGGCACTGAAGCTTTCTTT; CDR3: CASSQDFGGTEAFF
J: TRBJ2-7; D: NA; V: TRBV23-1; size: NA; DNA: TGCGCCAGCAGTTACAGGGGGAGCCACCAATTGGCGGGAGGGCCCTCGGGGTACGAGCAGTACTTC; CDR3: CASSYRGSHQLAGGPSGYEQYF
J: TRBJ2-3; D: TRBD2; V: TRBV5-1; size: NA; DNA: TGCGCCAGCAGGCAGGGTAGCGGGGGGGCAACAGATACGCAGTATTTT; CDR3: CASRQGSGGATDTQYF
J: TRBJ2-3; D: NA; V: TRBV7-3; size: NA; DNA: TGTGCCAGCAGCTTAGGGGCTCGCACAGATACGCAGTATTTT; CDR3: CASSLGARTDTQYF
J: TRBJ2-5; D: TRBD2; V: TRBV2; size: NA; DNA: TGTGCCAGCAGTGCGACTAGCGGCCAAGAGACCCAGTACTTC; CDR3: CASSATSGQETQYF
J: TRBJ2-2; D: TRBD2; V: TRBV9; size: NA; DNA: TGTGCCAGCAGCGTAGCGGGGGGGCCCAGTCCCGGGGAGCTGTTTTTT; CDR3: CASSVAGGPSPGELFF
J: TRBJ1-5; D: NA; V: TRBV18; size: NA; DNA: TGTGCCAGCTCACCGGCAGGGACACCTCAAGAGAAGCCCCAGCATTTT; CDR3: CASSPAGTPQEKPQHF
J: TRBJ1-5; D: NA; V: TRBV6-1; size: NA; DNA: TGTGCCAGCAGTGAAAAGCAGGGGTGGTATAGCAATCAGCCCCAGCATTTT; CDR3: CASSEKQGWYSNQPQHF
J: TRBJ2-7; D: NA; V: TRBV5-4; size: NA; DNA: TGTGCCAGCAGCTTGGCCGGGTCGGACGAGCAGTACTTC; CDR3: CASSLAGSDEQYF
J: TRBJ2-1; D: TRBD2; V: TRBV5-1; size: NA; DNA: TGCGCCAGCAGCTTCTCAAGCGGGGGGGCCGGGGGGAATGAGCAGTTCTTC; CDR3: CASSFSSGGAGGNEQFF
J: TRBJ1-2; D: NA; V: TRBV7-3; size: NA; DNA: TGTGCCAGCAGCTTAGCCGGGGGGGTTGGCTATGGCTACACCTTC; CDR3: CASSLAGGVGYGYTF
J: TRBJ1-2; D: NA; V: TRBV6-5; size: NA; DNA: TGTGCCAGCAGTTACGAGGCGCGTCAAGGCTACACCTTC; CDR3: CASSYEARQGYTF
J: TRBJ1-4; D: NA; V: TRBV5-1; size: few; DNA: TGCGCCAGCAGCTTCGGGGGTGGTAATGAAAAACTGTTTTTT; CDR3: CASSFGGGNEKLFF
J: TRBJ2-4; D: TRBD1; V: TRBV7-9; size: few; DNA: TGTGCCAGCAGCTTCCCCCTACAGGGGGGTAAAAACATTCAGTACTTC; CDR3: CASSFPLQGGKNIQYF
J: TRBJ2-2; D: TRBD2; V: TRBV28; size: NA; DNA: TGTGCCAGCAGGGCGGGTTTTCTAGCGGGGGGGAACACCGGGGAGCTGTTTTTT; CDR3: CASRAGFLAGGNTGELFF
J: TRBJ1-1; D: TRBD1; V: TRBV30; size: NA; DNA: TGTGCCTGGAGTGGAAGACAGGGTATGGGCACTGAAGCTTTCTTT; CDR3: CAWSGRQGMGTEAFF
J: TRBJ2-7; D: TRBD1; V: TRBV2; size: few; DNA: TGTGCCAGCAGTGAAGGACACGGGACAGGGGGATACGAGCAGTACTTC; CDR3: CASSEGHGTGGYEQYF
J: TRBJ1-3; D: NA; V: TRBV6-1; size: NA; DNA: TGTGCCAGCAGTGAGTCCTGGGGCGGCGGAAACACCATATATTTT; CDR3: CASSESWGGGNTIYF
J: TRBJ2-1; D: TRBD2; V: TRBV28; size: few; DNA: TGTGCCAGCAGTTTCGAGATCCCAAGCGGGAATACCGACAATGAGCAGTTCTTC; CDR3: CASSFEIPSGNTDNEQFF
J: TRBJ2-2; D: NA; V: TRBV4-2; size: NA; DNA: TGTGCCAGCAGCCCGGGAACGGGGGACACCGGGGAGCTGTTTTTT; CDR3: CASSPGTGDTGELFF
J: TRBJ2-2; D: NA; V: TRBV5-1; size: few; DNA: TGCGCCAGCAGCTCCTCAGGGAACACCGGGGAGCTGTTTTTT; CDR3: CASSSSGNTGELFF
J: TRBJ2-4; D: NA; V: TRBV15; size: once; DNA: TGTGCCACCAGCAGCGGTAGAACAGGGACACTAGCCAAAAACATTCAGTACTTC; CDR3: CATSSGRTGTLAKNIQYF